These T cell receptor beta chains were read from a single sample in a study of OX40 agonist ivuxolimab in advanced cancers. Clones were sequenced by immunoSEQ multiplex PCR, and TCRdb holds only the in-frame ones, with some missing. The profile covers about 40,000 clones, with about nine tenths appearing a single time and roughly 25% taken by the ten largest. Sequenced material: CD4+ or CD8+ T cells sorted from blood, taken in a trial of the OX40 agonist ivuxolimab. These receptors all come from an adult with an advanced solid tumor such as melanoma, head and neck, liver or kidney cancer. Each CDR3 is given with its conserved first and last residue. Fields, in order: J gene, CDR3 length, clone size, D gene, V gene, CDR3 protein, CDR3 DNA. D genes are given only for firm matches. Not every row has a clone size; where given, it reads once, few, many or a size class.

J gene: TRBJ2-7; CDR3 length: 14; clone size: .; D gene: .; V gene: TRBV30; CDR3 protein: CAWSGQDSSYEQYF; CDR3 DNA: TGTGCCTGGAGTGGACAGGATAGCTCCTACGAGCAGTACTTC
J gene: TRBJ2-5; CDR3 length: 14; clone size: few; D gene: TRBD1; V gene: TRBV5-4; CDR3 protein: CASSPGQGGETQYF; CDR3 DNA: TGTGCCAGCAGCCCCGGACAGGGGGGCGAGACCCAGTACTTC
J gene: TRBJ2-1; CDR3 length: 11; clone size: .; D gene: .; V gene: TRBV19; CDR3 protein: CASSIYNEQFF; CDR3 DNA: TGTGCCAGTAGTATTTACAATGAGCAGTTCTTC
J gene: TRBJ2-7; CDR3 length: 19; clone size: .; D gene: TRBD1; V gene: TRBV11-2; CDR3 protein: CASSSRSDRASALPYEQYF; CDR3 DNA: TGTGCCAGCAGCTCCCGATCAGACAGGGCCTCCGCTCTACCCTACGAGCAGTACTTC
J gene: TRBJ1-5; CDR3 length: 15; clone size: .; D gene: .; V gene: TRBV7-9; CDR3 protein: CASSKTGSSNQPQHF; CDR3 DNA: TGTGCCAGCAGCAAAACAGGGTCCAGCAATCAGCCCCAGCATTTT
J gene: TRBJ1-2; CDR3 length: 15; clone size: few; D gene: .; V gene: TRBV9; CDR3 protein: CASSAQDRRADGYTF; CDR3 DNA: TGTGCCAGCAGCGCCCAGGACCGCCGGGCTGATGGCTACACCTTC
J gene: TRBJ2-7; CDR3 length: 17; clone size: .; D gene: TRBD1; V gene: TRBV4-1; CDR3 protein: CASSQQGAGVTPYEQYF; CDR3 DNA: TGCGCCAGCAGCCAACAGGGGGCAGGGGTCACTCCCTACGAGCAGTACTTC
J gene: TRBJ2-3; CDR3 length: 15; clone size: .; D gene: .; V gene: TRBV6-1; CDR3 protein: CASSEVPELTDTQYF; CDR3 DNA: TGTGCCAGCAGTGAAGTTCCGGAGCTTACAGATACGCAGTATTTT
J gene: TRBJ2-7; CDR3 length: 13; clone size: once; D gene: .; V gene: TRBV7-9; CDR3 protein: CASSLSVLYEQYF; CDR3 DNA: TGTGCCAGCAGCTTAAGCGTTCTCTACGAGCAGTACTTC
J gene: TRBJ1-1; CDR3 length: 13; clone size: .; D gene: .; V gene: TRBV30; CDR3 protein: CALEDLMNTEAFF; CDR3 DNA: TGTGCACTAGAGGACCTCATGAACACTGAAGCTTTCTTT
J gene: TRBJ2-2; CDR3 length: 17; clone size: .; D gene: TRBD1; V gene: TRBV7-9; CDR3 protein: CASFQGQEIGSTGELFF; CDR3 DNA: TGTGCCAGCTTCCAAGGACAGGAAATAGGATCGACCGGGGAGCTGTTTTTT
J gene: TRBJ2-7; CDR3 length: 15; clone size: .; D gene: .; V gene: TRBV4-1; CDR3 protein: CASSQSGHGVYEQYF; CDR3 DNA: TGCGCCAGCAGCCAATCAGGACATGGGGTATACGAGCAGTACTTC
J gene: TRBJ2-7; CDR3 length: 14; clone size: .; D gene: .; V gene: TRBV9; CDR3 protein: CASSADGGGLEQYF; CDR3 DNA: TGTGCCAGCAGCGCCGACGGGGGCGGTCTCGAGCAGTACTTC
J gene: TRBJ1-1; CDR3 length: 14; clone size: .; D gene: .; V gene: TRBV6-6; CDR3 protein: CASRDGVGATEAFF; CDR3 DNA: TGTGCCAGCAGGGACGGGGTGGGTGCCACTGAAGCTTTCTTT
J gene: TRBJ2-5; CDR3 length: 16; clone size: .; D gene: TRBD1; V gene: TRBV30; CDR3 protein: CAWSHGGTGGLETQYF; CDR3 DNA: TGTGCCTGGAGCCACGGCGGGACAGGGGGCTTGGAGACCCAGTACTTC